This entry concerns a single TCR beta chain. The antigen is unknown. The source of the sample is a study of cytomegalovirus exposure and HLA in healthy donors. Study-wide results and limits: The CMV antigen specificity of a few CMV-associated chains was confirmed through in vitro analysis. The records held CMV serostatus as the only immune exposure information.

Healthy people donating bone marrow made up the donors. At sampling all donors were nominally healthy, likely with unrecorded immune exposures. The CDR3 spans 17 residues. Looked up from germline, CDR1 is SGDLS and CDR2 is YYNGEE. Trimming took off 4 bases at V and 1 base at J, with 17 bases between the two ends. PCR employed 60 Vbeta and 13 Jbeta primers. Sequencing used immunoSEQ multiplex PCR; TCRdb keeps in-frame clones, though not all of them. The table includes about 160,000 clones, 82% detected once. The sequence was collected from a girl aged 2-10 years in good health and CMV-seropositive. The specimen sequenced was PBMCs. V and J are TRBV9 and TRBJ2-2; tentative D call: TRBD1 (6 bases). CDR3 in DNA: TGTGCCAGCAGCCCACTTGGGGACACACGGAACACCGGGGAGCTGTTTTTT. It codes for CASSPLGDTRNTGELFF.